Listed below are T cell receptor beta chains from one sample, sequenced in a study of cytomegalovirus exposure and HLA in healthy donors. TCRdb's copy holds only in-frame clones and misses some; the assay was immunoSEQ multiplex PCR. The sample lists about 100,000 clones, around three quarters seen once, with 3.5% to 4.5% in the top ten. Sequenced: PBMCs. The source of these receptors is a female donor in good health and CMV-seropositive. Each CDR3 is given with its conserved first and last residue. Fields, in order: clone size, J gene, V gene, D gene, CDR3 DNA, CDR3 protein. The D gene is left open where the match is weak. Only some rows state a clone size, as once, few, many or a class for expanded clones.

clone_size: NA; j_call: TRBJ1-6; v_call: TRBV6-4; d_call: TRBD1; cdr3_nt: TGTGCCAGCAGTGACTCCGACAGGGACAATTCACCCCTCCACTTT; cdr3_aa: CASSDSDRDNSPLHF
clone_size: once; j_call: TRBJ2-1; v_call: TRBV7-9; d_call: NA; cdr3_nt: TGTTCCAGCAGCTCTACCTGGTCCCGATGGTGGCAGTTCTTC; cdr3_aa: CSSSSTWSRWWQFF
clone_size: NA; j_call: TRBJ2-3; v_call: TRBV4-1; d_call: TRBD2; cdr3_nt: TGCGCCAGTAGCCAAGATAGGCTAGCGGGAGGGGGGTTCCGCACAGATACGCAGTATTTT; cdr3_aa: CASSQDRLAGGGFRTDTQYF
clone_size: NA; j_call: TRBJ1-2; v_call: TRBV10-3; d_call: TRBD1; cdr3_nt: TGTGCCATCAACTCGGGACAGGGTTATGGCTACACCTTC; cdr3_aa: CAINSGQGYGYTF
clone_size: NA; j_call: TRBJ2-7; v_call: TRBV5-1; d_call: NA; cdr3_nt: TGCGCCAGCAGCTCCTCCGGGGGATCCTACGAGCAGTACTTC; cdr3_aa: CASSSSGGSYEQYF
clone_size: NA; j_call: TRBJ1-1; v_call: TRBV6-5; d_call: NA; cdr3_nt: TGTGCCAGCAGTAAGGACTGGTTGAACACTGAAGCTTTCTTT; cdr3_aa: CASSKDWLNTEAFF
clone_size: NA; j_call: TRBJ2-2; v_call: TRBV2; d_call: TRBD1; cdr3_nt: TGTGCCAGCAGTGCCCATGACAGGGTCAGCACCGGGGAGCTGTTTTTT; cdr3_aa: CASSAHDRVSTGELFF
clone_size: NA; j_call: TRBJ2-7; v_call: TRBV19; d_call: TRBD1; cdr3_nt: TGTGCCAGTAGTGCCCGGGACAGTTCCTACGAGCAGTACTTC; cdr3_aa: CASSARDSSYEQYF
clone_size: few; j_call: TRBJ2-7; v_call: TRBV7-6; d_call: NA; cdr3_nt: TGTGCCAGCAGCTTAAGCCTGGGGCAGGGTAGGCTACCTTCCTACGAGCAGTACTTC; cdr3_aa: CASSLSLGQGRLPSYEQYF
clone_size: NA; j_call: TRBJ2-2; v_call: TRBV6-6; d_call: TRBD1; cdr3_nt: TGTGCCAGCAGTTACTCAGGGACAGGGATCGGCGGGGAGCTGTTTTTT; cdr3_aa: CASSYSGTGIGGELFF
clone_size: NA; j_call: TRBJ1-5; v_call: TRBV19; d_call: NA; cdr3_nt: TGTGCCAGTAGTATAGGGGTGGGAGGGGGAGACTTGAATCAGCCCCAGCATTTT; cdr3_aa: CASSIGVGGGDLNQPQHF
clone_size: few; j_call: TRBJ2-2; v_call: TRBV27; d_call: NA; cdr3_nt: TGTGCCAGCAGCCCGGTTCAGGTCGCGAACACCGGGGAGCTGTTTTTT; cdr3_aa: CASSPVQVANTGELFF
clone_size: NA; j_call: TRBJ2-7; v_call: TRBV27; d_call: TRBD1; cdr3_nt: TGTGCCAGCACCACCGATCGACAGGGGGCATACGAGCAGTACTTC; cdr3_aa: CASTTDRQGAYEQYF
clone_size: NA; j_call: TRBJ1-1; v_call: TRBV2; d_call: TRBD1; cdr3_nt: TGTGCCAGCAGCGAACAGGGGGCTGACACTGAAGCTTTCTTT; cdr3_aa: CASSEQGADTEAFF
clone_size: NA; j_call: TRBJ2-1; v_call: TRBV14; d_call: TRBD2; cdr3_nt: TGTGCCAGCAGCCCCCGGGGGGGGACCTACAATGAGCAGTTCTTC; cdr3_aa: CASSPRGGTYNEQFF
clone_size: NA; j_call: TRBJ1-2; v_call: TRBV5-1; d_call: NA; cdr3_nt: TGCGCCAGCAGCTTAAGCAATGCAAACTATGGCTACACCTTC; cdr3_aa: CASSLSNANYGYTF
clone_size: NA; j_call: TRBJ2-3; v_call: TRBV5-1; d_call: TRBD2; cdr3_nt: TGCGCCAGCAGCCCCGGGAGGGGCCTTGATACGCAGTATTTT; cdr3_aa: CASSPGRGLDTQYF
clone_size: once; j_call: TRBJ2-2; v_call: TRBV30; d_call: NA; cdr3_nt: TGTGCCTGGAGCCCCGGCTCCGCTAGGAACACCGGGGAGCTGTTTTTT; cdr3_aa: CAWSPGSARNTGELFF
clone_size: NA; j_call: TRBJ2-3; v_call: TRBV5-1; d_call: TRBD2; cdr3_nt: TGCGCCAGCAGCCCAGCGGGGGTGGTCGATACGCAGTATTTT; cdr3_aa: CASSPAGVVDTQYF
clone_size: NA; j_call: TRBJ2-3; v_call: TRBV30; d_call: TRBD2; cdr3_nt: TGTGCCTGGAGTGTACCCGGGGGGGCAACAGATACGCAGTATTTT; cdr3_aa: CAWSVPGGATDTQYF
clone_size: NA; j_call: TRBJ2-2; v_call: TRBV19; d_call: TRBD1; cdr3_nt: TGTGCCAGCCGGACAGGGAGTAACACCGGGGAGCTGTTTTTT; cdr3_aa: CASRTGSNTGELFF
clone_size: once; j_call: TRBJ1-2; v_call: TRBV30; d_call: TRBD1; cdr3_nt: TGTGCGGACAGCAAGGGGGCGCGGGGCTACACCTTC; cdr3_aa: CADSKGARGYTF
clone_size: few; j_call: TRBJ2-4; v_call: TRBV7-2; d_call: NA; cdr3_nt: TGTGCCAGCAGCTACCCTAACAACATTCAGTACTTC; cdr3_aa: CASSYPNNIQYF
clone_size: NA; j_call: TRBJ1-4; v_call: TRBV5-1; d_call: NA; cdr3_nt: TGCGCCAGCACCCCGCGGGGAGGGAGGAATGAAAAACTGTTTTTT; cdr3_aa: CASTPRGGRNEKLFF
clone_size: once; j_call: TRBJ2-1; v_call: TRBV2; d_call: NA; cdr3_nt: TGTGCCAGCAGTGAGGGGTTAGGGGCCGGGAATGAGCAGTTCTTC; cdr3_aa: CASSEGLGAGNEQFF
clone_size: NA; j_call: TRBJ1-6; v_call: TRBV5-4; d_call: NA; cdr3_nt: TGTGCCAGCAGCTTGGGGGGCGTCGCCTATAATTCACCCCTCCACTTT; cdr3_aa: CASSLGGVAYNSPLHF
clone_size: few; j_call: TRBJ2-5; v_call: TRBV6-5; d_call: NA; cdr3_nt: TGTGCCAGCAGTTTTCTTTGGACCCAGTACTTC; cdr3_aa: CASSFLWTQYF
clone_size: NA; j_call: TRBJ2-2; v_call: TRBV30; d_call: NA; cdr3_nt: TGTGCCTGGAGTGTGAGGCAGTCAAACACCGGGGAGCTGTTTTTT; cdr3_aa: CAWSVRQSNTGELFF
clone_size: NA; j_call: TRBJ2-4; v_call: TRBV5-4; d_call: NA; cdr3_nt: TGTGCCAGCAGCATTGTGCCCCGCGGGGGCCTAGCCAAAAACATTCAGTACTTC; cdr3_aa: CASSIVPRGGLAKNIQYF
clone_size: once; j_call: TRBJ2-7; v_call: TRBV5-1; d_call: NA; cdr3_nt: TGCGCCAGCAGCTCCGGACAGATTCACTACGAGCAGTACTTC; cdr3_aa: CASSSGQIHYEQYF
clone_size: NA; j_call: TRBJ2-3; v_call: TRBV19; d_call: TRBD2; cdr3_nt: TGTGCCAGTAGTAGAAAGCGGGGGCAGAGCACAGATACGCAGTATTTT; cdr3_aa: CASSRKRGQSTDTQYF